The TCR beta chain described here comes from a study of blood T cell repertoires in COVID-19. Study-wide background: Material from acute and convalescent COVID-19 was sourced from the United States, Italy and Spain. T cells, B-cell-depleted T cells, or PBMCs provided the cDNA or gDNA that served as material.

Per the study methods: Reference gene primer amplification gave estimated nucleated cell counts. Data came from immunoSEQ multiplex PCR; TCRdb stores just in-frame clones and leaves some out. V, J and clone size are taken as reported in that table, and D and trimming were inferred from the DNA itself. This sample has some 150,000 clones, with just under 90% found just once. Per germline, CDR1 SGHDT and CDR2 YYEEEE. The V gene end was trimmed by 10 bases and the J gene end by 1 base; junction bases not matched to a gene: 10. There are 14 residues in the CDR3. This chain uses TRBV5-6 with TRBJ2-7; TRBD1 agrees at 8 bases. What was sequenced was peripheral blood. The source of this sequence is a woman aged 50 to 60 with active or convalescent COVID-19. The CDR3 protein is CAGEQGGISYEQYF. Here the CDR3 DNA reads TGTGCCGGGGAACAGGGGGGCATTTCCTACGAGCAGTACTTC. The full variable domain, completed using reference TRBV5-6 and TRBJ2-7, is DAGVTQSPTHLIKTRGQQVTLRCSPKSGHDTVSWYQQALGQGPQFIFQYYEEEERQRGNFPDRFSGHQFPNYSSELNVNALLLGDSALYLCAGEQGGISYEQYFGPGTRLTVT.